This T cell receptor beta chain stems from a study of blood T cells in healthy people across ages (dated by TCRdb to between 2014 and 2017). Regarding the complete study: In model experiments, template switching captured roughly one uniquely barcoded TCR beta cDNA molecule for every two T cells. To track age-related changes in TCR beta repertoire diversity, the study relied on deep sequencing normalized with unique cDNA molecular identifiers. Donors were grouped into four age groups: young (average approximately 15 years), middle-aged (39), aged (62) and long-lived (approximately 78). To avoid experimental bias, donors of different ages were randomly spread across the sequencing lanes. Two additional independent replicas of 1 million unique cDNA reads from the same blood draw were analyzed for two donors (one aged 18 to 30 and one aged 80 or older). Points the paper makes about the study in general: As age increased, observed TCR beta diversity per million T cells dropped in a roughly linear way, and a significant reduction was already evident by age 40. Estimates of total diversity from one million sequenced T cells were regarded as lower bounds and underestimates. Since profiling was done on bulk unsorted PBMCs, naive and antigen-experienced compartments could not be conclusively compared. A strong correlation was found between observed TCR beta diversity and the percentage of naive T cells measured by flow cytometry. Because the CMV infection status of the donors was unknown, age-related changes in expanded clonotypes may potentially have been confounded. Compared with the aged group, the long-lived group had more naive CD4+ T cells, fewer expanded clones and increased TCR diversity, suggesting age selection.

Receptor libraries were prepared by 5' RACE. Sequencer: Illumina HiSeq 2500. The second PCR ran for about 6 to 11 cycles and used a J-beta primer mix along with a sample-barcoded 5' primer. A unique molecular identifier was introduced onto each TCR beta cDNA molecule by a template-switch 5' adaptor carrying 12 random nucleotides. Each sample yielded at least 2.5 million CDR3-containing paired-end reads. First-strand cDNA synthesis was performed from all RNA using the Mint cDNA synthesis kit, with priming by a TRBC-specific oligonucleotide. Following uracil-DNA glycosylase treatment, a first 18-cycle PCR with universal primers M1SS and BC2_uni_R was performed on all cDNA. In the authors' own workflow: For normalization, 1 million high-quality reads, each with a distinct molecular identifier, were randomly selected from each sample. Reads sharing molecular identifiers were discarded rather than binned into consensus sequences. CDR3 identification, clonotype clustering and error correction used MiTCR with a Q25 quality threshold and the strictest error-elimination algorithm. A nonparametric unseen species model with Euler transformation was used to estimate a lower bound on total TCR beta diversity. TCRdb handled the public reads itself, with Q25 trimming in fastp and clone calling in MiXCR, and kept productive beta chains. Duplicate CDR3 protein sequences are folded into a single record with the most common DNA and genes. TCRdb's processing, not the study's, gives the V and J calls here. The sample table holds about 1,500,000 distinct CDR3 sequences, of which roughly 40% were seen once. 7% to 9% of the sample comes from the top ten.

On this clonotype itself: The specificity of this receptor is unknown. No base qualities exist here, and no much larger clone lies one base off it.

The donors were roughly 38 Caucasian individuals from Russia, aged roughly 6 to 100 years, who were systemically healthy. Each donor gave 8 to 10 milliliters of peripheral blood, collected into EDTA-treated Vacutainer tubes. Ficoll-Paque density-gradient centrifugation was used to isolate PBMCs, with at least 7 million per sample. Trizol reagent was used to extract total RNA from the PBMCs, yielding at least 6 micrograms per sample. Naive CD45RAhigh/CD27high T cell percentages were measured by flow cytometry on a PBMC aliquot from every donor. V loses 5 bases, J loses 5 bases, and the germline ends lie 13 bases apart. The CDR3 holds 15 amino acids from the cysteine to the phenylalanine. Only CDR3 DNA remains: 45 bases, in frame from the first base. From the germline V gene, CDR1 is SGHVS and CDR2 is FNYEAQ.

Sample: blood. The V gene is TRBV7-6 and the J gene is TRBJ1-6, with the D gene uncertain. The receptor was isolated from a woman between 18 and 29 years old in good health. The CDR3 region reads CASSRWTENNSPLHF. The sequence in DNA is TGTGCCAGCAGCCGATGGACGGAAAATAATTCACCCCTCCACTTT.